This T cell receptor (beta chain) was captured in a study of metastatic and nonmetastatic thyroid tumors (dated by TCRdb to about 2020). In the study overall: For patients with malignant and with benign thyroid disease, the researchers compared repertoires between peripheral blood samples and tumor or nodule tissue samples.

Trimming takes 1 base from V and 7 bases from J, and the germline ends sit 8 bases apart. From cysteine to phenylalanine, the CDR3 is 13 amino acids long. The DNA shown is the 39-base CDR3, in frame from base 1. Looking up the germline V gene yields CDR1 SQVTM and CDR2 ANQGSEA. At least ten counts were recorded for this clone. Its antigen is not yet known. No base quality information exists; no much larger clone differs at one position. The paper as a whole reports these results and caveats: TCR beta diversity was reported as significantly higher in malignant tumors than in benign nodules, in both blood and tumor samples.

None of the patients had been given any treatment before thyroid surgery. Using T-cell receptor beta sequencing, the researchers looked back retrospectively at clinical samples from patients, gathered between about 2012 and 2018. Preparation of the library involved PCR. Sequencing used an Illumina HiSeq 4000. The TCR beta-chain CDR3 region of each patient was profiled by high-throughput sequencing. In the original analysis: CDR3 differences across clinicopathological groups were used to build a classifier for discriminating distant-metastatic papillary thyroid cancer patients. The Shannon index was used to measure repertoire diversity, and the Morisita-Horn index was used to measure how similar tumor and blood repertoires were. TCRdb reprocessed the public reads (quality trimming at Q25 with fastp, clone calling with MiXCR) and kept in-frame beta chains. Clone size and V and J calls follow TCRdb, not the original study. Counted in this sample were some 39,000 clones; roughly 16% of them appeared once. Together, the top ten hold 20% to 25% of the sample.

The V and J genes are TRBV29-1 and TRBJ1-6; the D gene is unclear. Sequences were obtained from blood. The sequence derives from a female donor with papillary thyroid cancer or a benign thyroid nodule (not recorded which). Some clones in this sample may be carry-over from other donors' samples. The sequence in DNA is TGCAGCGTTGAAGTAGGCCCAAATTCACCCCTCCACTTT. Its translation reads: CSVEVGPNSPLHF.